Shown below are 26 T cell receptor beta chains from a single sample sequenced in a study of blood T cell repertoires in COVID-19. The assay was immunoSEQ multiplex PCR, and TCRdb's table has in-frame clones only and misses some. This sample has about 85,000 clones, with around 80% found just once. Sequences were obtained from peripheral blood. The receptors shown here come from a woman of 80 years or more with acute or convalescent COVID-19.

The CDR3 nucleotides read TGTGCCAGCAGCTTATCGGGGGGCTCAGAAAATCAGCCCCAGCATTTT. Amino acids: CASSLSGGSENQPQHF. This chain joins TRBV7-8 and TRBJ1-5, with a tentative D call TRBD1 (6 bases). Trimming cost V 2 bases and J 4 bases, with 15 bases left between them. This CDR3 spans 16 amino acids. In germline, CDR1 is SGHVS, CDR2 FQNEAQ.

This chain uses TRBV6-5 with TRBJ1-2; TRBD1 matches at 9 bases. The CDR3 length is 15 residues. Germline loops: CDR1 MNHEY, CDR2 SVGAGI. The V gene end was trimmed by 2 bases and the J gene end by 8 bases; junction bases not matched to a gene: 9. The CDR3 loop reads CASSYDMGQGRGYTF. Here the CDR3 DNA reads TGTGCCAGCAGTTACGATATGGGACAGGGCCGAGGCTACACCTTC.

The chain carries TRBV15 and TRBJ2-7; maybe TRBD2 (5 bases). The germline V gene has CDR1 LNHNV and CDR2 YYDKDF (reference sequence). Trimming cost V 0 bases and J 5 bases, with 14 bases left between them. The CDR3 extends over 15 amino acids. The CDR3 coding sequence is TGTGCCACCAGCAGAGATCACGCTAGCTTTGACGAGCAGTACTTC. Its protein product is CATSRDHASFDEQYF. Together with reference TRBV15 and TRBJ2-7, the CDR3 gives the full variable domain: DAMVIQNPRYQVTQFGKPVTLSCSQTLNHNVMYWYQQKSSQAPKLLFHYYDKDFNNEADTPDNFQSRRPNTSFCFLDIRSPGLGDTAMYLCATSRDHASFDEQYFGPGTRLTVT.

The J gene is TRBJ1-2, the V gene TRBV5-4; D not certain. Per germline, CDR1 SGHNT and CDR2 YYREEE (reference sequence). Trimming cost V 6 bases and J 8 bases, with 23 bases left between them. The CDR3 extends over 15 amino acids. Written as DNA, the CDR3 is TGTGCCAGCACTCTGGAACTGGGCTTATTGGAAGGCTACACCTTC. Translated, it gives CASTLELGLLEGYTF.

CDR3 DNA sequence: TGTGCCAGCAGCCAGAGGTGGAACACTGAAGCTTTCTTT. Protein: CASSQRWNTEAFF. The chain joins TRBV3-1 (or the pseudogene TRBV3-2) to TRBJ1-1; D ambiguous. The CDR3 is 13 amino acids. V was cut by 3 bases and J by 1 base, with 6 bases left in between. Germline CDR1 reads LGHDT; CDR2 reads YNNKEL (reference sequence).

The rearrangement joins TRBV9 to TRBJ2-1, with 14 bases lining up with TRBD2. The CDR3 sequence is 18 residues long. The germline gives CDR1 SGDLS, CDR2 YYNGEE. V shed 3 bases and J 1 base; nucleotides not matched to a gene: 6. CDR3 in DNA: TGTGCCAGCAGCGCGGGACTAGCGGGAGTTGGATCCTACAATGAGCAGTTCTTC. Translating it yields CASSAGLAGVGSYNEQFF.

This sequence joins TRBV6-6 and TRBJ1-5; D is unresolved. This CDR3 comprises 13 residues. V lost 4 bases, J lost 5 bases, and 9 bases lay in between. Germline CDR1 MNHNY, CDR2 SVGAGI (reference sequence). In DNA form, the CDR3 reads TGTGCCAGCAGTTTCGGGGATTATCAGCCCCAGCATTTT. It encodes CASSFGDYQPQHF.

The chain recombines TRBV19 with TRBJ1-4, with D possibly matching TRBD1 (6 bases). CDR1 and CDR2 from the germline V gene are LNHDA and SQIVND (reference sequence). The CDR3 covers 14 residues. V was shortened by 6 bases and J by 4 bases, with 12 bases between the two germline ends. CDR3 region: CASSYQGFNEKLFF. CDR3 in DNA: TGTGCCAGTAGCTACCAGGGGTTTAATGAAAAACTGTTTTTT.

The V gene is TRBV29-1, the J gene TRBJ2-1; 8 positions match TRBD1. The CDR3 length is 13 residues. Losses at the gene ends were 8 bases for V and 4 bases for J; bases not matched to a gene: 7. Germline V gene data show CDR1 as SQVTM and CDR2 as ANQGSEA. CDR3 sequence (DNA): TGCAGCATCAGGGGGCTTGGGTACAATGAGCAGTTCTTC. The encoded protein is CSIRGLGYNEQFF.

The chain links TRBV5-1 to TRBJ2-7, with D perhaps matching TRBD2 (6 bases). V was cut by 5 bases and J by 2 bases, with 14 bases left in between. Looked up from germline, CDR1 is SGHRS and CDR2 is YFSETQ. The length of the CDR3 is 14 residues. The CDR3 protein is CASRRTSSTYEQYF. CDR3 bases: TGCGCCAGCAGACGCACTAGCTCTACCTACGAGCAGTACTTC.

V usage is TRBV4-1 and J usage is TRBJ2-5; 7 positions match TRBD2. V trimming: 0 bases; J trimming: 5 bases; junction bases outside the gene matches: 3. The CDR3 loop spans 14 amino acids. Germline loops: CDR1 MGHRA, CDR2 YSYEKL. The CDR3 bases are TGCGCCAGCAGCCAAGACGGGGGGTGGGAGACCCAGTACTTC. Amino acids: CASSQDGGWETQYF.

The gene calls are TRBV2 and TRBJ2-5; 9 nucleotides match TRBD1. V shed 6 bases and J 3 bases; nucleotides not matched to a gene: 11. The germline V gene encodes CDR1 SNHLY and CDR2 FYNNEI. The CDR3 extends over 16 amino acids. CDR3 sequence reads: CASRGLGQGRKETQYF. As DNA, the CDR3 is TGTGCCAGCAGGGGGCTGGGACAGGGACGCAAAGAGACCCAGTACTTC.

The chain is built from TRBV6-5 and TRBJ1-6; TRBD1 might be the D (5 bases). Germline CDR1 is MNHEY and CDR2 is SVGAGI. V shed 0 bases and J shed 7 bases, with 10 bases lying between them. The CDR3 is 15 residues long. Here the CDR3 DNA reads TGTGCCAGCAGTTACTCGACAGTACCCAATTCACCCCTCCACTTT. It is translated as CASSYSTVPNSPLHF.

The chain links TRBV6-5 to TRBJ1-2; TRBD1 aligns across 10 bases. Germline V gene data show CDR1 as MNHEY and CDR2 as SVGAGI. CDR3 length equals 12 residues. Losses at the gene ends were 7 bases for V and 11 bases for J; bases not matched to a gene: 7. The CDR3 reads CASTPGQGRYTF. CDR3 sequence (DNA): TGTGCCAGCACCCCGGGACAGGGGAGGTACACCTTC.

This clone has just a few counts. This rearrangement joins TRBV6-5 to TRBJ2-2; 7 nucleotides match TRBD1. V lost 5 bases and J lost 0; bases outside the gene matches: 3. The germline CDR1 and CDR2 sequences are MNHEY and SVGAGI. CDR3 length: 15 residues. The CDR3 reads CASSPGTANTGELFF. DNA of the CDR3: TGTGCCAGCAGTCCCGGGACAGCGAACACCGGGGAGCTGTTTTTT.

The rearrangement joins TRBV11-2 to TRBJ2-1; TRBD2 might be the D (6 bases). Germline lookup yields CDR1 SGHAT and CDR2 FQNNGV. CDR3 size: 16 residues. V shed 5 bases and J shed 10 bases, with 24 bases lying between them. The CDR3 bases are TGTGCCAGCAGCGGTACATGGACTCCGGGGGAAGGGGAGCAGTTCTTC. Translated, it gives CASSGTWTPGEGEQFF. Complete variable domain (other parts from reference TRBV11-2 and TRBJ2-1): EAGVAQSPRYKIIEKRQSVAFWCNPISGHATLYWYQQILGQGPKLLIQFQNNGVVDDSQLPKDRFSAERLKGVDSTLKIQPAKLEDSAVYLCASSGTWTPGEGEQFFGPGTRLTVL.

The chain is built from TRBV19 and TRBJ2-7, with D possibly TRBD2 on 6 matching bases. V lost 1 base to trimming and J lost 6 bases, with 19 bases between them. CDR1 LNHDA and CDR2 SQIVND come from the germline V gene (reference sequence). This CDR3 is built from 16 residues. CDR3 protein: CASSIGGSQGGREQYF. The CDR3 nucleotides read TGTGCCAGTAGTATAGGCGGTAGCCAGGGAGGTCGCGAGCAGTACTTC.

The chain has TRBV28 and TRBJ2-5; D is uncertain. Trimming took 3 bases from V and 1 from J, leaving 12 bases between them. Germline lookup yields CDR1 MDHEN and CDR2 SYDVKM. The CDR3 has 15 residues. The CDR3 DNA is TGTGCCAGCAGTTTGAGGCAGTGGTTCCAAGAGACCCAGTACTTC. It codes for CASSLRQWFQETQYF.

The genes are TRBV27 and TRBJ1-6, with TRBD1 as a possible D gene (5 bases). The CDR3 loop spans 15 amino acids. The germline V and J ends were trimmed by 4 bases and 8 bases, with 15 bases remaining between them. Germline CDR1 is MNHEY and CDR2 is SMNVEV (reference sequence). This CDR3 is CASSWGLPGDSPLHF. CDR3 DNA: TGTGCCAGCAGTTGGGGCCTGCCTGGAGATTCACCCCTCCACTTT.

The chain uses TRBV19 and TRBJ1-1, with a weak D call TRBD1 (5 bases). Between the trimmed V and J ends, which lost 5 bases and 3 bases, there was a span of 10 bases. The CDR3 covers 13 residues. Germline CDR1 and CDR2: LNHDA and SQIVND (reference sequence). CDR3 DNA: TGTGCCAGTAGTGGCGACAGATACACTGAAGCTTTCTTT. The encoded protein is CASSGDRYTEAFF.

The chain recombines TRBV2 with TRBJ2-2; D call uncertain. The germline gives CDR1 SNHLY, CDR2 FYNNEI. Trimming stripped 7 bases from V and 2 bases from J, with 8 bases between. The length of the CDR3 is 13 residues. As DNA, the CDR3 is TGTGCCAGCACCCTAGATAACACCGGGGAGCTGTTTTTT. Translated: CASTLDNTGELFF. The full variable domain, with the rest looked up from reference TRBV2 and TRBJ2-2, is EPEVTQTPSHQVTQMGQEVILRCVPISNHLYFYWYRQILGQKVEFLVSFYNNEISEKSEIFDDQFSVERPDGSNFTLKIRSTKLEDSAMYFCASTLDNTGELFFGEGSRLTVL.

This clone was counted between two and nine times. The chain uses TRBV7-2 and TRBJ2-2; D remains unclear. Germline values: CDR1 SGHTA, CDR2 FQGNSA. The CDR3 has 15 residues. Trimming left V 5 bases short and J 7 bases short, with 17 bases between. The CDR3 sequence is CASSLEPGYGGELFF. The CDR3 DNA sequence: TGTGCCAGCAGCCTAGAGCCCGGGTATGGCGGGGAGCTGTTTTTT.

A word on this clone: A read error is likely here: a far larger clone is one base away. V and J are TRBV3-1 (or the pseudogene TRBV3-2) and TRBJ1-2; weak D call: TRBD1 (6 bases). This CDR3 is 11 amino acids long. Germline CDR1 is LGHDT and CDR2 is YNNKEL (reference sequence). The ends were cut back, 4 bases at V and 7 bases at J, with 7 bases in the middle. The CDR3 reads CASSRRGGYTF. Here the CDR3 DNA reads TGTGCCAGCAGCCGCAGGGGTGGCTACACCTTC.

CDR3 nucleotide sequence: TGTGCCAGCAGTATAGCGAATGCGAACACCGGGGAGCTGTTTTTT. It is translated as CASSIANANTGELFF. This chain links TRBV2 with TRBJ2-2, with a weak D call TRBD2 (5 bases). The CDR3 is made up of 15 amino acids. Between the trimmed V and J ends, which lost 5 bases and 0 bases, there was a span of 10 bases. The germline gives CDR1 SNHLY, CDR2 FYNNEI. Combining the CDR3 with reference TRBV2 and TRBJ2-2 gives the whole variable domain EPEVTQTPSHQVTQMGQEVILRCVPISNHLYFYWYRQILGQKVEFLVSFYNNEISEKSEIFDDQFSVERPDGSNFTLKIRSTKLEDSAMYFCASSIANANTGELFFGEGSRLTVL.

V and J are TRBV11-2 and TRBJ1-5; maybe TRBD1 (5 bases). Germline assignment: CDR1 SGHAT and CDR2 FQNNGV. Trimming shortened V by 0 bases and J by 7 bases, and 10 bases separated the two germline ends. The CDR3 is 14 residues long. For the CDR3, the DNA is TGTGCCAGCAGCTTAGACCGCCAGGGCCAGCCCCAGCATTTT. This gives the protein CASSLDRQGQPQHF.

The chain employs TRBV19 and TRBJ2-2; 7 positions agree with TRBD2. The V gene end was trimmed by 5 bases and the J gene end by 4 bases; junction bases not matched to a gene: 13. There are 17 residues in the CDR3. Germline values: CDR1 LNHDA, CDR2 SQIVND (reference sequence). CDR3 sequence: CASSEAGSGAGTGELFF. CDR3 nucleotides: TGTGCCAGTAGTGAAGCAGGGAGCGGGGCGGGCACCGGGGAGCTGTTTTTT.